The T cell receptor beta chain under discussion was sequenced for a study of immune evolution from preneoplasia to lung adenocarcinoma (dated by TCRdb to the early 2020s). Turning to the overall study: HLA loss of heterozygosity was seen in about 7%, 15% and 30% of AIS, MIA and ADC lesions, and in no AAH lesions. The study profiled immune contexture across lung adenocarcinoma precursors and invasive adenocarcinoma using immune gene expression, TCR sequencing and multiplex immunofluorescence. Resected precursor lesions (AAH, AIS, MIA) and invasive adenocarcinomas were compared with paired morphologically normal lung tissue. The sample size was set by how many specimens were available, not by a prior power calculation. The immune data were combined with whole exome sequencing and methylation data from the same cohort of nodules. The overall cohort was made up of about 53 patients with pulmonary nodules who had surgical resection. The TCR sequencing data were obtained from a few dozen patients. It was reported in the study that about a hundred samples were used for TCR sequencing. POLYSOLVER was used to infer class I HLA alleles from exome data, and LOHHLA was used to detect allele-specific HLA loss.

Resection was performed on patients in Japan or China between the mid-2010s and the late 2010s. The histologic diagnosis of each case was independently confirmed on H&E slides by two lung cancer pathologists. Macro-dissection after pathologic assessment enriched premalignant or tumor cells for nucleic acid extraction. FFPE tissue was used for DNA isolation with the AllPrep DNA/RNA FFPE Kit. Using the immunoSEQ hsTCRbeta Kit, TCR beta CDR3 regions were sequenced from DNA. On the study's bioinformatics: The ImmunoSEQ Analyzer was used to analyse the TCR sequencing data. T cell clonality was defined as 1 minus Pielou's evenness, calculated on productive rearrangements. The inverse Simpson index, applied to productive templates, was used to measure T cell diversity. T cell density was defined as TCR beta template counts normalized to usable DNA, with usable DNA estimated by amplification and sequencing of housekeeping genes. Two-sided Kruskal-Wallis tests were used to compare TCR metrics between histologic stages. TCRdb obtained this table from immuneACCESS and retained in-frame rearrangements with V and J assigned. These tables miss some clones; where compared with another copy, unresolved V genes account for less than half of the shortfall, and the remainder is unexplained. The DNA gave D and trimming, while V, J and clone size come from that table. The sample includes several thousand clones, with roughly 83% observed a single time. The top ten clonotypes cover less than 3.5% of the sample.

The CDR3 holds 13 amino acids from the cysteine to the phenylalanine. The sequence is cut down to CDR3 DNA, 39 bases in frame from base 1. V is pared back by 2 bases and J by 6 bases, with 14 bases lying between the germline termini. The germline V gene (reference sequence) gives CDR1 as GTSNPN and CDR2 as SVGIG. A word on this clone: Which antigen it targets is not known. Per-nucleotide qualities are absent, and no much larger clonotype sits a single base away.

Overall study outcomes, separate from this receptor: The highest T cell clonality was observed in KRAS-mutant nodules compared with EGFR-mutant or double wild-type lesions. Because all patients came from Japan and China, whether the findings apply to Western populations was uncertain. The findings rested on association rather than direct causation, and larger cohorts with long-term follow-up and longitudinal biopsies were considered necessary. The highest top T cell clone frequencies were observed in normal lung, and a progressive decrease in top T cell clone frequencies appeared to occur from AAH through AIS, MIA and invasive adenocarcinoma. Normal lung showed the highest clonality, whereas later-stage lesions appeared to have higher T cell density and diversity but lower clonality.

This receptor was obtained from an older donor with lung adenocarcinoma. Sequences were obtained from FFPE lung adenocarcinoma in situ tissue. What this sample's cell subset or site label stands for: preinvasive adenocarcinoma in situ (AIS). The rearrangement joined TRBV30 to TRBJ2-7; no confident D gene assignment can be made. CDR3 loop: CAWSQRAFSEQYF. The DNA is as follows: TGTGCCTGGAGTCAAAGGGCCTTTTCCGAGCAGTACTTC.